Following are 6 T cell receptor beta chains from one sample sequenced in a study of blood T cell repertoires in COVID-19. Generated by immunoSEQ multiplex PCR, the TCRdb table keeps only in-frame clones and is missing some. The profile shows approximately 140,000 clones, about 88% of them singletons. The sample consisted of peripheral blood. These receptors originate from a human donor with COVID-19, enrolled during active disease. The donor label of this sample is uncertain.

The CDR3 DNA reads TGCGCCAGCAGCCATCCAGGACAGGAAAATCAGCCCCAGCATTTT. Encoded protein: CASSHPGQENQPQHF. This rearrangement joins TRBV4-1 to TRBJ1-5; 7 bases align to TRBD1. The CDR3 extends over 15 amino acids. Germline CDR1 and CDR2: MGHRA and YSYEKL. Trimming cost V 3 bases and J 4 bases; bases outside gene matches: 6.

The chain is built from TRBV12-2 and TRBJ2-3; the table gives TRBD2 as D, unverified against the DNA. TRBV12-2 has pseudogene status. This CDR3 comprises 15 residues. CDR3 bases: TGTGCAAGTCGCTCGACTAGCGGGGGCACAGATACGCAGTATTTT. It translates to CASRSTSGGTDTQYF.

V and J are TRBV12-5 and TRBJ2-6; 7 nucleotides line up with TRBD1. The V gene's germline CDR1 is LGHNT and CDR2 FRNRAP. V gave up 5 bases and J gave up 0 bases; unmatched junction bases: 10. The CDR3 length is 18 residues. The CDR3 bases are TGTGCTAGTGGTCCCCAAACAGGGGACCTCTCTGGGGCCAACGTCCTGACTTTC. Its protein is CASGPQTGDLSGANVLTF.

There are a few counts of this clone. The chain joins TRBV5-5 to TRBJ1-1, with 7 bases lining up with TRBD1. The V gene end was trimmed by 5 bases and the J gene end by 9 bases; junction bases not matched to a gene: 4. CDR1 is SGHKS and CDR2 is YYEKEE in the germline V gene (reference sequence). CDR3 length: 11 residues. The DNA for the CDR3 is TGTGCCAGCAGGTCGGGACAGCAAGCTTTCTTT. Amino acids: CASRSGQQAFF.

The chain recombines TRBV2 with TRBJ1-3, with D unresolved. The ends were cut back, 4 bases at V and 2 bases at J, with 18 bases in the middle. In germline, CDR1 is SNHLY, CDR2 FYNNEI. This CDR3 comprises 17 residues. DNA for the CDR3: TGTGCCAGCAGTGGGGTCGCGGCCCCCCGGGCTGGAAACACCATATATTTT. Amino acid sequence: CASSGVAAPRAGNTIYF. Supplemented by reference TRBV2 and TRBJ1-3, the full variable domain reads EPEVTQTPSHQVTQMGQEVILRCVPISNHLYFYWYRQILGQKVEFLVSFYNNEISEKSEIFDDQFSVERPDGSNFTLKIRSTKLEDSAMYFCASSGVAAPRAGNTIYFGEGSWLTVV.

V is TRBV6-1 and J is TRBJ2-1; 11 bases are shared with TRBD2. The CDR3 runs 15 residues. Trimming at V came to 1 base and at J to 9 bases, leaving 5 bases not matched to a gene. Germline V gene lookup returns CDR1 MNHNS and CDR2 SASEGT. The CDR3 protein is CASSEGTSGYVEQFF. The CDR3 nucleotides read TGTGCCAGCAGTGAAGGGACTAGCGGGTATGTTGAGCAGTTCTTC.